The T cell receptor beta chain under discussion was sequenced for a study of blood T cell repertoires in COVID-19. About the study: The analysed material was cDNA or gDNA that came from T cells, B-cell-depleted T cells, or PBMCs.

Clinical history reported by participants formed the basis on which cohorts were assigned. In the original processing: Amplification from reference gene primers served as the basis for estimated nucleated cell counts. Clones were sequenced by immunoSEQ multiplex PCR, and TCRdb holds only the in-frame ones, with some missing. D and trimming were read from the DNA, whereas the V and J calls and clone size are those reported in that table. The sample has some 430,000 clones, roughly 88% seen once. J was trimmed by 7 bases and V by 5 bases; bases with no gene match: 14. This CDR3 has 17 residues. Germline assignment: CDR1 SGHNT and CDR2 YENEEA.

The sequenced material came from PBMCs or T cells enriched from blood (not recorded which). The chain is built from TRBV11-3 and TRBJ1-6, with 7 bases identical to TRBD1. The sequence was obtained from a man aged 18 to 29 who had recovered from COVID-19. Here the CDR3 DNA reads TGTGCCAGCAGCCCGAGGGGGGCAGGGGGAAGCAATTCACCCCTCCACTTT. Its protein product is CASSPRGAGGSNSPLHF.